This T cell receptor beta chain is from a study of preoperative IRX-2 immunotherapy in early breast cancer. Treatment: preoperative locoregional IRX-2 cytokine immunotherapy. Samples came from a phase Ib trial of preoperative locoregional IRX-2 cytokine immunotherapy. The CDR3 has 12 amino acids, counting both end residues. Germline V gene data show CDR1 as MNHGY and CDR2 as SAAAGT. The assay was immunoSEQ multiplex PCR, and TCRdb's table has in-frame clones only and misses some. The sample holds about 6,600 clones, about four fifths seen once. This clone was seen only a few times. The limits of the CDR3 on the DNA are not certain, so only TCRdb's listed CDR3 is given.

This TCR was sampled from a human donor with breast cancer. V and J are TRBV6-8 and TRBJ2-2. The specimen comprised tumor tissue, sampled before IRX-2 immunotherapy. Here the CDR3 reads CATSFGAGELFF.